The 30 T cell receptor beta chains in this list originate from one sample, sequenced in a study of OX40 agonist ivuxolimab in advanced cancers. The library was made by the immunoSEQ multiplex PCR assay. TCRdb retrieved this table from immuneACCESS and kept in-frame rearrangements only. Not all clones are present; in checked studies, unresolved V genes account for under half, and no reason is known for the remainder. Recorded for this sample are 33,000 or so clones; around 87% of them occurred a single time. Clones ranked in the top ten supply 20% to 30% of the sample. The sequenced sample was CD4+ or CD8+ T cells sorted from blood, obtained in a trial of the OX40 agonist ivuxolimab. The receptors stem from an adult with an advanced solid tumor such as melanoma, head and neck, liver or kidney cancer.

The chain couples TRBV6-1 to TRBJ2-1; 11 nucleotides agree with TRBD2. The germline V gene encodes CDR1 MNHNS and CDR2 SASEGT. V was clipped by 7 bases and J by 4 bases; unmatched bases: 6. CDR3 length: 15 amino acids. Here the CDR3 DNA reads TGTGCCAGCACCCTGACTAGCGGGATTTACAATGAGCAGTTCTTC. This gives the protein CASTLTSGIYNEQFF.

This rearrangement joins TRBV28 to TRBJ1-2; D unresolved. Germline lookup yields CDR1 MDHEN and CDR2 SYDVKM. The CDR3 has 14 residues. The ends were cut back, 3 bases at V and 4 bases at J, with 12 bases in the middle. The CDR3 region is CASSFNPIIYGYTF. In DNA, the CDR3 is TGTGCCAGCAGTTTCAATCCTATCATCTATGGCTACACCTTC.

The V and J genes are TRBV6-5 and TRBJ2-3; a possible D gene is TRBD1 (8 bases). V lost 4 bases, J lost 4 bases, and 18 bases lay in between. CDR3 size: 16 residues. CDR1 is MNHEY and CDR2 is SVGAGI in the germline V gene. CDR3 sequence: CASSSLDRGGADTQYF. CDR3 nucleotides: TGTGCCAGCAGTTCATTAGACAGGGGAGGGGCAGATACGCAGTATTTT.

This sequence joins TRBV5-7 and TRBJ2-7; TRBD2 might be the D (6 bases). TRBV5-7 is reported as an ORF; its role is uncertain. There are 14 residues in the CDR3. V was clipped by 4 bases and J by 2 bases, with 13 bases between them. For the CDR3, the DNA is TGTGCCAGCAGCCACCCCGGGGGAGCCTACGAGCAGTACTTC. It yields the protein CASSHPGGAYEQYF.

This chain joins TRBV6-5 and TRBJ1-2; D uncertain. The V end lost 5 bases, the J end lost 3 bases, and 10 bases lay between the germline ends. Germline lookup yields CDR1 MNHEY and CDR2 SVGAGI. The CDR3 loop spans 13 amino acids. CDR3 loop: CASSRGSDYGYTF. The CDR3 coding sequence is TGTGCCAGCAGTCGAGGAAGCGACTATGGCTACACCTTC.

The chain links TRBV5-1 to TRBJ1-5; D is unresolved. The CDR3 contains 17 residues. Germline-derived CDR1 and CDR2 are SGHRS and YFSETQ. V lost 2 bases to trimming and J lost 2 bases, with 17 bases between them. CDR3 sequence reads: CASSLGTGNGGNQPQHF. The DNA of the CDR3 is TGCGCCAGCAGCTTAGGAACTGGGAACGGGGGCAATCAGCCCCAGCATTTT. Full variable domain (remainder filled in from reference TRBV5-1 and TRBJ1-5): KAGVTQTPRYLIKTRGQQVTLSCSPISGHRSVSWYQQTPGQGLQFLFEYFSETQRNKGNFPGRFSGRQFSNSRSEMNVSTLELGDSALYLCASSLGTGNGGNQPQHFGDGTRLSIL.

This sequence joins TRBV10-2 and TRBJ2-7; D unresolved. In germline, CDR1 is WSHSY, CDR2 SAAADI. The V and J ends lost 2 bases and 0 bases respectively, with 5 bases between them. The CDR3 totals 13 residues. The chain's CDR3 is CASSEVYSYEQYF. DNA for the CDR3: TGCGCCAGCAGTGAGGTCTACTCCTACGAGCAGTACTTC.

The chain combines TRBV27 with TRBJ2-5; 7 positions match TRBD2. The length of the CDR3 is 13 residues. With 8 bases clipped from V and 5 bases from J, the junction kept 8 bases outside the gene matches. CDR1 MNHEY and CDR2 SMNVEV come from the germline V gene (reference sequence). CDR3 sequence reads: CASSPGGWETQYF. The CDR3 coding sequence is TGTGCCAGCTCTCCGGGGGGATGGGAGACCCAGTACTTC.

The V and J genes are TRBV7-6 and TRBJ2-7; unclear D gene. The germline CDR1 and CDR2 sequences are SGHVS and FNYEAQ. V lost 0 bases, J lost 0 bases, and 9 bases lay in between. The CDR3 runs 15 residues. The CDR3: CASSLAKGFSYEQYF. The CDR3 DNA reads TGTGCCAGCAGCTTAGCCAAGGGTTTCTCCTACGAGCAGTACTTC.

The V and J genes are TRBV27 and TRBJ1-5; D is uncertain. Germline-derived CDR1 and CDR2 are MNHEY and SMNVEV (reference sequence). The CDR3 is made up of 16 amino acids. Trimming left V 0 bases short and J 4 bases short, with 13 bases between. The chain's CDR3 is CASSLSPDGLNQPQHF. CDR3 DNA sequence: TGTGCCAGCAGTTTATCCCCGGACGGATTAAATCAGCCCCAGCATTTT.

V gene TRBV25-1 combines with J gene TRBJ2-6, with D maybe TRBD1 (5 bases). Germline CDR1 and CDR2: MGHDK and SYGVNS. The CDR3 runs 14 residues. CDR3 bases: TGTGCAAAAACTGGACAAAGTCGGGCCAACGTCCTGACTTTC. It translates to CAKTGQSRANVLTF.

The J gene is TRBJ1-2, the V gene TRBV2; TRBD1 agrees at 8 bases. The CDR3 contains 14 residues. After removal of 5 bases from V and 4 bases from J, the junction contained 6 bases not matched to a gene. CDR1 and CDR2 from the germline V gene are SNHLY and FYNNEI. CDR3 in DNA: TGTGCCAGCAGTACGGACAGGGTGATCTATGGCTACACCTTC. Encoded protein: CASSTDRVIYGYTF.

The rearrangement uses TRBV18 and TRBJ2-2; TRBD2 aligns across 7 bases. Looked up from germline, CDR1 is KGHSH and CDR2 is LQKENI. J gave up 6 bases and V 0 bases, and 13 bases lay outside the gene matches. This CDR3 contains 18 residues. The CDR3 region has the DNA TGTGCCAGCTCACCACCCCAGCGGGATGTTCGGTTGGCCGGGGAGCTGTTTTTT. Translated: CASSPPQRDVRLAGELFF.

The gene calls are TRBV6-1 and TRBJ1-5; D possibly corresponds to TRBD1 (5 bases). Germline assignment: CDR1 MNHNS and CDR2 SASEGT. V lost 7 bases and J lost 2, with 15 bases in between. This CDR3 has 15 residues. In nucleotides, the CDR3 is TGTGCCAGCACCTGGGGGGGGGAAGGCAATCAGCCCCAGCATTTT. Translation gives CASTWGGEGNQPQHF.

The chain employs TRBV7-9 and TRBJ2-5, with D possibly matching TRBD2 (6 bases). V lost 3 bases and J lost 0, with 11 bases in between. The CDR3 runs to 15 residues. The germline CDR1 and CDR2 sequences are SEHNR and FQNEAQ (reference sequence). The chain's CDR3 is CASSLGGMHQETQYF. Here the CDR3 DNA reads TGTGCCAGCAGCTTGGGCGGGATGCACCAAGAGACCCAGTACTTC.

The chain combines TRBV7-2 with TRBJ2-5, with 7 positions matching TRBD1. The CDR3 is 14 amino acids. CDR1 SGHTA and CDR2 FQGNSA come from the germline V gene. Germline trimming cut 3 bases from V and 5 bases from J; bases unmatched to any gene: 6. The CDR3, as DNA: TGTGCCAGCAGCTTGGTACAGGGGTGGGAGACCCAGTACTTC. It encodes CASSLVQGWETQYF.

CDR3 sequence reads: CASSYSVQAGVNTQYF. CDR3 DNA sequence: TGTGCCAGCAGTTACTCGGTGCAGGCGGGGGTGAATACGCAGTATTTT. This chain links TRBV6-5 with TRBJ2-3; 7 bases match TRBD2. The CDR3 runs 16 residues. Germline V gene data show CDR1 as MNHEY and CDR2 as SVGAGI. With 0 bases clipped from V and 7 bases from J, the junction kept 10 bases outside the gene matches.

The chain uses TRBV4-1 and TRBJ1-1; no reliable D call. The germline V gene has CDR1 MGHRA and CDR2 YSYEKL. This CDR3 has 16 residues. V shed 0 bases and J shed 1 base, with 12 bases lying between them. DNA of the CDR3: TGCGCCAGCAGCCAAGATTGGCTCGAGGGGAACACTGAAGCTTTCTTT. It yields the protein CASSQDWLEGNTEAFF.

The rearrangement links TRBV7-2 to TRBJ2-5, with 8 bases lining up with TRBD2. Trimming took 1 base from V and 4 from J; bases not matched to a gene: 8. This CDR3 has 16 residues. The germline V gene has CDR1 SGHTA and CDR2 FQGNSA. Here the CDR3 DNA reads TGTGCCAGCAGCTTAGAGGGGCAGGCGGGAGGAGAGACCCAGTACTTC. Amino acid sequence: CASSLEGQAGGETQYF.

The rearrangement joins TRBV19 to TRBJ1-5; 11 bases line up with TRBD1. CDR1 LNHDA and CDR2 SQIVND come from the germline V gene (reference sequence). The CDR3 runs 16 residues. The trim removed 3 bases at V and 4 bases at J, leaving 5 bases unmatched. CDR3 residues: CASSMWGTGGNQPQHF. CDR3 sequence (DNA): TGTGCCAGTAGTATGTGGGGGACAGGGGGAAATCAGCCCCAGCATTTT.

The chain couples TRBV27 to TRBJ1-2; 12 bases are shared with TRBD1. The V and J ends lost 6 bases and 2 bases, in that order; junction bases with no gene match: 4. Germline V gene lookup returns CDR1 MNHEY and CDR2 SMNVEV (reference sequence). This CDR3 region has 15 residues. The CDR3 nucleotides read TGTGCCAGCAGGGGGACAGGGGGCACAAACTATGGCTACACCTTC. Protein product: CASRGTGGTNYGYTF.

This clone was seen more than once but under ten times. The chain has TRBV18 and TRBJ2-5, with D tentatively TRBD1 (6 bases). Looked up from germline, CDR1 is KGHSH and CDR2 is LQKENI. This CDR3 has 13 residues. The V gene lost 4 bases and the J gene lost 4 bases, with 10 bases spanning the gap. In DNA, the CDR3 is TGTGCCAGCTCACTCAGGGGCTCAGAGACCCAGTACTTC. Protein: CASSLRGSETQYF.

The sample holds one count of this clone. The chain has TRBV27 and TRBJ2-7, with TRBD2 matching 8 bases. CDR1 is MNHEY, CDR2 SMNVEV, per germline (reference sequence). There are 15 residues in the CDR3. Trimming removed 6 bases from V and 2 bases from J; junction bases left unmatched: 9. The CDR3 region has the DNA TGTGCCAGCAGACCCCGGGGGGGGCAAACCTACGAGCAGTACTTC. Translation: CASRPRGGQTYEQYF.

The V gene is TRBV7-2, the J gene TRBJ2-5; 8 bases agree with TRBD2. Losses at the gene ends were 5 bases for V and 4 bases for J; bases not matched to a gene: 9. This CDR3 has 15 residues. Germline V lookup: CDR1 SGHTA, CDR2 FQGNSA. CDR3 region: CASSPIASGRETQYF. CDR3 sequence (DNA): TGTGCCAGCAGCCCGATCGCTAGCGGGCGAGAGACCCAGTACTTC.

This clone was seen more than once but under ten times. The J gene is TRBJ1-5, the V gene TRBV29-1; TRBD1 aligns across 7 bases. Losses at the gene ends were 6 bases for V and 3 bases for J; bases not matched to a gene: 11. CDR1 is SQVTM, CDR2 ANQGSEA, per germline. The CDR3 totals 15 residues. The CDR3 is CSVATGTDLNQPQHF. The CDR3, as DNA: TGCAGCGTCGCAACCGGGACAGACCTCAATCAGCCCCAGCATTTT.

The rearrangement links TRBV7-9 to TRBJ1-1; TRBD1 might be the D (5 bases). The germline gives CDR1 SEHNR, CDR2 FQNEAQ (reference sequence). Trimming shortened V by 5 bases and J by 1 base, and 11 bases separated the two germline ends. The CDR3 loop spans 14 amino acids. This chain's CDR3 is CASSLGVGNTEAFF. CDR3 in DNA: TGTGCCAGCAGCCTGGGGGTGGGGAACACTGAAGCTTTCTTT.

The chain is built from TRBV11-2 and TRBJ2-3; 10 bases are a match to TRBD2. The CDR3 length is 16 residues. CDR1 SGHAT and CDR2 FQNNGV come from the germline V gene. After removal of 5 bases from V and 1 base from J, the junction contained 6 bases not matched to a gene. The CDR3 is CASSPGLAMGTDTQYF. In nucleotides, the CDR3 is TGTGCCAGCAGCCCGGGACTAGCGATGGGCACAGATACGCAGTATTTT.

This clone is a singleton in its sample. This chain links TRBV2 with TRBJ1-5; D not certain. V gave up 8 bases and J gave up 0 bases, with 11 bases separating them. Germline V CDR1 and CDR2: SNHLY, FYNNEI. This CDR3 contains 14 residues. The CDR3 sequence is CASSWVNSNQPQHF. The CDR3 nucleotides read TGTGCCAGCTCTTGGGTAAATAGCAATCAGCCCCAGCATTTT.

As for this clone: The junction differs from germline at one of its ends, possibly a read error. The chain couples TRBV28 to TRBJ1-4, with TRBD1 as a possible D gene (5 bases). The germline V gene has CDR1 MDHEN and CDR2 SYDVKM. The length of the CDR3 is 16 residues. The CDR3 bases are TGTGCCAGCAGTTTAACGGGGCCAGGGCATAATGAGAAACTGTTTTTT. Translation: CASSLTGPGHNEKLFF.

The chain has TRBV7-9 and TRBJ2-3; 10 bases are shared with TRBD2. The CDR3 spans 13 residues. Germline values: CDR1 SEHNR, CDR2 FQNEAQ (reference sequence). Trimming at V came to 7 bases and at J to 6 bases, leaving 4 bases not matched to a gene. The CDR3 region is CASTPGLADTQYF. The CDR3 region has the DNA TGTGCCAGCACCCCGGGACTAGCGGATACGCAGTATTTT.